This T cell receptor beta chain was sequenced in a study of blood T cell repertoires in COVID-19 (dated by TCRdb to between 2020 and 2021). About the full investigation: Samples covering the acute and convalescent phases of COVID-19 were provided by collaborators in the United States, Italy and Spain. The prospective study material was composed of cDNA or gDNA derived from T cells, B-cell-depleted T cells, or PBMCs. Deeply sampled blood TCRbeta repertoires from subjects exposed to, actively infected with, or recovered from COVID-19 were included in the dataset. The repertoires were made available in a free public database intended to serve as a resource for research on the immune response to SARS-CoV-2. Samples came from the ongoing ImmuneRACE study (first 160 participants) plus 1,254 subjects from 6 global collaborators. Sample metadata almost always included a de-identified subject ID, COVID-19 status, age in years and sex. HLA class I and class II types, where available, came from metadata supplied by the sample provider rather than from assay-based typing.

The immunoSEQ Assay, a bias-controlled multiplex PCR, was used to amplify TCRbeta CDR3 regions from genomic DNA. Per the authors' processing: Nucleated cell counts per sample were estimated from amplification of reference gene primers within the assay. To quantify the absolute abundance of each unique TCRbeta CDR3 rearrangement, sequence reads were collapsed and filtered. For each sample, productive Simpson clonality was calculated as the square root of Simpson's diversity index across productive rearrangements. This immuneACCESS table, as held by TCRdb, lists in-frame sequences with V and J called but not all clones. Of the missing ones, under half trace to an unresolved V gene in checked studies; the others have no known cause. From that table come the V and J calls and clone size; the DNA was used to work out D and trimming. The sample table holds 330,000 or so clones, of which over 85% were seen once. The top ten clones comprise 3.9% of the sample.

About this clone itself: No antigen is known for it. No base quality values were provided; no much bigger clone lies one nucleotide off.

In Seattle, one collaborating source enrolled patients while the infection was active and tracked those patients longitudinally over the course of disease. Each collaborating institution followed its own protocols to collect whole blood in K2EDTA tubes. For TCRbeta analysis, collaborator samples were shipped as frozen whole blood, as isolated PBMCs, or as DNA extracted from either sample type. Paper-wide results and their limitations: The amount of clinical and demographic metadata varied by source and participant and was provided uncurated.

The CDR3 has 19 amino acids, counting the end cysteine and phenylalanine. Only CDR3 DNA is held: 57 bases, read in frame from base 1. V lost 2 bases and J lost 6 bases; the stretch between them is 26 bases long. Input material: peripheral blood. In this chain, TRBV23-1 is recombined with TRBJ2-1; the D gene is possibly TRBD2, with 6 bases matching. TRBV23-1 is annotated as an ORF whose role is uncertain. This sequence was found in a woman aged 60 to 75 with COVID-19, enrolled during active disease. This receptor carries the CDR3 CASSQRDKPMGGDGNEQFF. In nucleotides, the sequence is TGCGCCAGCAGTCAAAGGGATAAACCGATGGGGGGAGATGGCAATGAGCAGTTCTTC.